The present T cell receptor (beta chain) was sequenced within a study of cytomegalovirus exposure and HLA in healthy donors. Points from the study as a whole: The records held CMV serostatus as the only immune exposure information. Certain sequence variants were highly shared and formed a cluster, and this cluster was likely a sequencing artifact. In a later analysis, at a false discovery rate of 0.05, approximately 16,000 TCR beta sequences matched HLA alleles.

This clone was seen a handful of times. Antigen specificity is unknown. The PCR employed 60 Vbeta primers together with 13 Jbeta primers. Some clones are missing from TCRdb's copy, which holds only in-frame ones; the method was immunoSEQ multiplex PCR. The table records about 150,000 clones, roughly four fifths of them present only once. Germline V gene sequence: CDR1 SGHDT, CDR2 YYEEEE. V lost 4 bases, J lost 0 bases, and 8 bases lay in between. The CDR3 runs 13 residues. The sequencing input was PBMCs. The chain links TRBV5-6 to TRBJ2-7; weak D call: TRBD1 (5 bases). This TCR derives from a man aged 25 to 40 in good health and CMV-seronegative. CDR3 bases: TGTGCCAGCAGCCCGACAGTCTCCTACGAGCAGTACTTC. The encoded protein is CASSPTVSYEQYF.